This record looks at one T cell receptor beta chain sequence and its context. The sample belongs to a study of blood T cell repertoires in COVID-19. Study context: Collection of acute and convalescent COVID-19 samples took place in the United States, Italy and Spain. T cells, B-cell-depleted T cells, or PBMCs provided the cDNA or gDNA that served as material.

The repertoire was sequenced with immunoSEQ multiplex PCR; TCRdb's copy has only in-frame clones and lacks some. The data show some 200,000 clones, with 85% seen just once and around 3% held by the top ten. Material: peripheral blood. This receptor was taken from a middle-aged man who had recovered from COVID-19.

This CDR3 reads CSVDPAGTYEQYF. CDR3 sequence (DNA): TGCAGCGTTGATCCAGCGGGAACCTACGAGCAGTACTTC. V gene TRBV29-1 combines with J gene TRBJ2-7; 7 bases line up with TRBD2. V shed 3 bases and J 2 bases; nucleotides not matched to a gene: 4. This CDR3 contains 13 residues. Looked up from germline, CDR1 is SQVTM and CDR2 is ANQGSEA.